This T cell receptor (beta chain) was identified in a study of cytomegalovirus exposure and HLA in healthy donors. This clone has more than one count but fewer than ten. PCR employed 60 Vbeta and 13 Jbeta primers. Assay used: immunoSEQ multiplex PCR; TCRdb lists only in-frame clones, some missing. The sample yields around 140,000 clones, around nine tenths seen once. The source of this sequence is a woman aged 30 to 39 in good health and CMV-seronegative. The sequencing input was PBMCs.

The CDR3 sequence: CASSQVGRGFTEAFF. The CDR3 region has the DNA TGCGCCAGCAGCCAAGTCGGCAGGGGATTCACTGAAGCTTTCTTT. The chain employs TRBV4-1 and TRBJ1-1; a possible D gene is TRBD1 (6 bases). V lost 1 base and J lost 4, with 13 bases in between. This CDR3 comprises 15 residues. Germline lookup yields CDR1 MGHRA and CDR2 YSYEKL.